This TCR beta chain is from a study of cytomegalovirus exposure and HLA in healthy donors. Overall study: In an early release, HLA-typed donors contributed about 80 million unique TCR sequences.

In the PCR, 60 Vbeta and 13 Jbeta primers were used. Sequencing used immunoSEQ multiplex PCR; TCRdb keeps in-frame clones, though not all of them. The table includes about 200,000 clones, approximately 80% detected once. Nominally healthy donors were sampled, though unrecorded immune exposures were likely. The length of the CDR3 is 16 residues. This receptor was obtained from a man in his fifties or sixties in good health and CMV-seronegative. The sample consisted of PBMCs. The V call is TRBV21-1, the J call TRBJ2-2; TRBD2 reflects the table's D call only, with no check against the DNA. TRBV21-1 is a listed pseudogene. The CDR3 coding sequence is TGTGCCAGCAGCTCCCCCCCGGGTAAGTATTCCGGGGAGCTGTTTTTT. Residues: CASSSPPGKYSGELFF.